Reported below is one T cell receptor beta chain. Per the original data handling: Estimates of nucleated cell counts were drawn from the amplification of reference gene primers. The repertoire was sequenced with immunoSEQ multiplex PCR; TCRdb's copy has only in-frame clones and lacks some. Clone size and the V and J calls come from that table; the DNA yielded D and trimming. The table includes 120,000 or so clones, approximately 82% detected once. These data belong to a study of blood T cell repertoires in COVID-19. The specimen was peripheral blood. This TCR came from a man older than 75 with active or convalescent COVID-19.

The CDR3 protein is CASSRGGATYEQYF. CDR3 nucleotide sequence: TGTGCCAGCAGCCGCGGGGGGGCCACCTACGAGCAGTACTTC. The chain has TRBV28 and TRBJ2-7; 9 bases agree with TRBD2. The V and J ends lost 6 bases and 2 bases, in that order; junction bases with no gene match: 5. CDR1 is MDHEN and CDR2 is SYDVKM in the germline V gene. CDR3 length: 14 residues.